Listed here are 27 T cell receptor beta chains from one sample, sequenced in a study of tumor-infiltrating lymphocytes in glioblastoma multiforme. TCRB libraries came from RNA via three nested multiplex PCR rounds. TCRdb reanalysed the multiplex PCR reads using MiXCR and keeps one entry per CDR3 protein. The sample shows about 32,000 distinct CDR3 sequences, roughly two thirds of them seen only once. Sequencing was carried out using brain tumor tissue. These receptors originate from a male donor with glioblastoma.

As to this clonotype: One junction end disagrees with the germline gene, perhaps due to a read error. V is TRBV6-6 and J is TRBJ1-5, with a weak D call TRBD1 (6 bases). Germline assignment: CDR1 MNHNY and CDR2 SVGAGI (reference sequence). CDR3 length: 12 residues. This chain's CDR3 is CASSQGRGPQDF. The CDR3 region has the DNA TGTGCCAGCAGTCAGGGTCGGGGGCCCCAGGATTTT.

The V and J genes are TRBV6-5 and TRBJ2-7; D unresolved. From germline, CDR1 is MNHEY and CDR2 SVGAGI. The CDR3 totals 14 residues. The ends were cut back, 6 bases at V and 7 bases at J, with 19 bases in the middle. CDR3 protein: CASSLGNRPLEQYF. The CDR3 region has the DNA TGTGCCAGCAGCCTAGGAAACAGACCCCTGGAGCAGTACTTC.

A single count supports this clonotype. This chain links TRBV29-1 with TRBJ1-1; no reliable D call. Germline values: CDR1 SQVTM, CDR2 ANQGSEA. The CDR3 is 12 residues long. Trimming stripped 2 bases from V and 7 bases from J, with 11 bases between. In nucleotides, the CDR3 is TGCAGCGTTGAAAGTATTTCCATTGAAGCTTTCTTT. Translated: CSVESISIEAFF.

The chain joins TRBV10-2 to TRBJ2-1, with 11 positions matching TRBD2. V was pared by 6 bases and J by 8 bases, with 9 bases of the junction left unmatched. Germline CDR1 is WSHSY and CDR2 is SAAADI. CDR3 length equals 15 residues. CDR3 amino acids: CASRQLAGVSHEQFF. CDR3 coding DNA: TGCGCCAGCAGACAACTAGCGGGAGTCTCCCATGAGCAGTTCTTC.

As for this clonotype: This CDR3 fails to terminate in the conserved phenylalanine or tryptophan, so it likely reflects a read error. V usage is TRBV6-1 and J usage is TRBJ1-1; D is possibly TRBD1 (5 bases). CDR3 length: 13 residues. CDR1 and CDR2 (germline): MNHNS, SASEGT. CDR3 in DNA: TGTCCCAGCAGTTACGGGGGGAACACTGAAGCTTTCCTT. It is translated as CPSSYGGNTEAFL.

On this clonotype itself: One end of the junction fails to match germline, which may point to a read error. The chain recombines TRBV11-2 with TRBJ2-7; possible D gene TRBD2, 5 bases. CDR3 size: 15 residues. Germline V gene data show CDR1 as SGHAT and CDR2 as FQNNGV. CDR3 loop: CAGSFSSLALCEQYF. CDR3 sequence (DNA): TGTGCCGGCAGTTTCTCTAGCCTAGCACTATGCGAGCAGTACTTC.

Ten or more counts support this clonotype. The V call is TRBV30, the J call TRBJ2-1; D might be TRBD1 or TRBD2, each matching 5 bases. Deletions cut 5 bases from V and 9 bases from J, with 20 bases between. This CDR3 has 14 residues. CDR1 GTSNPN and CDR2 SVGIG come from the germline V gene (reference sequence). CDR3 region: CAWEPSAAGGEQFF. The CDR3 nucleotides read TGTGCCTGGGAACCCTCCGCCGCTGGGGGTGAGCAGTTCTTC.

For this clonotype: At one of its ends the junction is not consistent with the germline gene, which may arise from a read error. The chain recombines TRBV4-1 with TRBJ2-4, with D tentatively TRBD1 or TRBD2 (5 bases each). CDR1 is MGHRA, CDR2 YSYEKL, per germline. The CDR3 has 17 residues. In nucleotides, the CDR3 is TGCGCCAGCAGCTTCCCCGGGGCACTAATAGCCAAGAACATTCAGTACTTC. It codes for CASSFPGALIAKNIQYF.

As to this clonotype: This clone may be a read error of a much larger clone one base away. This is likely a read error, given that the CDR3 carries no conserved phenylalanine or tryptophan at its end. The rearrangement links TRBV5-1 to TRBJ2-3, with 13 positions matching TRBD2. The germline V gene has CDR1 SGHRS and CDR2 YFSETQ. The CDR3 has 15 residues. The V gene end was trimmed by 6 bases and the J gene end by 1 base; junction bases not matched to a gene: 2. CDR3 amino acids: CASKGLAGGTDTQYL. In DNA form, the CDR3 reads TGCGCCAGCAAAGGACTAGCGGGAGGCACAGATACGCAGTATCTT.

The chain recombines TRBV5-1 with TRBJ1-1; D remains unclear. V shed 7 bases and J shed 4 bases, with 17 bases lying between them. The CDR3 is made up of 14 amino acids. CDR1 is SGHRS and CDR2 is YFSETQ in the germline V gene. CDR3: CASGCTTVRTEAFF. In DNA, the CDR3 is TGCGCCAGCGGCTGTACTACAGTTCGCACTGAAGCTTTCTTT. The full variable domain, with the rest looked up from reference TRBV5-1 and TRBJ1-1, is KAGVTQTPRYLIKTRGQQVTLSCSPISGHRSVSWYQQTPGQGLQFLFEYFSETQRNKGNFPGRFSGRQFSNSRSEMNVSTLELGDSALYLCASGCTTVRTEAFFGQGTRLTVV.

Remarks on this clonotype: This may come from a read error, since a much larger clone is one base off. The V and J genes are TRBV28 and TRBJ2-7, with D uncertain. This CDR3 is 13 amino acids long. Germline CDR1 reads MDHEN; CDR2 reads SYDVKM. CDR3 nucleotides: TGTGCCAGCAGCAAGTCTGAAGGCGGCGAGCAGTGCTTC. It yields the protein CASSKSEGGEQCF.

This clonotype was detected only a few times. This rearrangement joins TRBV11-1 to TRBJ1-1; D not certain. Trimming left V 8 bases short and J 9 bases short, with 13 bases between. Germline V gives CDR1 SGHAT, CDR2 FQDESV (reference sequence). The CDR3 has 11 residues. CDR3 sequence: CASGRERKAFF. In DNA form, the CDR3 reads TGTGCCAGCGGGCGGGAGCGAAAAGCTTTCTTT.

This clonotype came up a few times. The chain combines TRBV7-3 with TRBJ2-3; D gene ambiguous. The CDR3 has 12 amino acids. The V end was cut by 1 base, the J end by 4 bases, with 3 bases between. Germline V gene sequence: CDR1 SGHTA, CDR2 FQGTGA. CDR3 DNA: TGTGCCAGCAGCTTAAATGCAGATACGCAGTATTTT. Encoded protein: CASSLNADTQYF.

This clonotype was found once. The V call is TRBV6-5, the J call TRBJ1-2; D perhaps matches TRBD1 (6 bases). The CDR3 contains 13 residues. V was pared by 5 bases and J by 6 bases, with 13 bases between. Germline lookup yields CDR1 MNHEY and CDR2 SVGAGI. The CDR3 region is CASSKQGANGYTF. For the CDR3, the DNA is TGTGCCAGCAGTAAACAGGGAGCTAATGGCTACACCTTC.

This chain joins TRBV4-1 and TRBJ1-1, with D unresolved. The CDR3 is 15 residues long. With 4 bases removed from V and 0 bases from J, the gap between germline ends came to 12 bases. Germline CDR1 is MGHRA and CDR2 is YSYEKL. This CDR3 reads CASSRDPGVNTEAFF. Here the CDR3 DNA reads TGCGCCAGCAGCCGAGACCCAGGAGTGAACACTGAAGCTTTCTTT.

Concerning this clonotype itself: The conserved phenylalanine or tryptophan is not found at the CDR3 terminus, so this likely reflects a read error. The chain is built from TRBV20-1 and TRBJ2-1; 8 nucleotides agree with TRBD2. Germline-derived CDR1 and CDR2 are DFQATT and SNEGSKA (reference sequence). The CDR3 length is 14 residues. The CDR3 bases are TGCGGTGCTAGTGCGGGAGGATCCTACAATGAGCAGTTCCTC. It specifies CGASAGGSYNEQFL.

This clonotype has just a few counts. This likely comes from a read error, as the CDR3 has no conserved phenylalanine or tryptophan at its end. The chain has TRBV20-1 and TRBJ2-7; D call uncertain. The CDR3 spans 13 residues. Germline values: CDR1 DFQATT, CDR2 SNEGSKA (reference sequence). CDR3 loop: CSAREQYSYEQYS. In nucleotides, the CDR3 is TGCAGCGCTAGAGAACAATACTCCTACGAGCAGTACTCC.

On this clonotype itself: This is likely a read error, given that the CDR3 carries no conserved phenylalanine or tryptophan at its end. The chain has TRBV19 and TRBJ2-7, with TRBD2 identical over 11 bases. CDR3 length: 15 amino acids. Germline CDR1 reads LNHDA; CDR2 reads SQIVND (reference sequence). The V gene end was trimmed by 1 base and the J gene end by 5 bases; junction bases not matched to a gene: 4. CDR3 protein: CASSIVLAGGHEQYL. The DNA for the CDR3 is TGTGCCAGTAGTATAGTCCTAGCGGGAGGTCACGAGCAGTACCTC.

The V gene is TRBV12-3 or TRBV12-4, the J gene TRBJ2-1; tentatively, D is TRBD2 (7 bases). This CDR3 is built from 15 residues. Trimming removed 8 bases from V and 11 bases from J, with 25 bases in between. Here the CDR3 reads CASVTLGGPENQQFF. The CDR3 region has the DNA TGTGCCAGCGTTACCCTGGGGGGGCCAGAGAATCAGCAGTTCTTC.

Details on this clonotype: Without the conserved terminal phenylalanine or tryptophan, this CDR3 likely stems from a read error. The CDR3 here is CASNSGYGYEQYL. CDR3 sequence (DNA): TGTGCCAGCAACTCGGGCTACGGGTACGAGCAGTACCTC. This sequence joins TRBV12-3 or TRBV12-4 and TRBJ2-7, with no clear D. CDR3 size: 13 residues. Trimming took off 7 bases at V and 4 bases at J, with 14 bases between the two ends.

J is TRBJ2-7 and V is TRBV14; a weak D match, TRBD2 (6 bases). Trimming pared 3 bases from V and 4 bases from J, leaving 10 bases between. From germline, CDR1 is SGHDN and CDR2 FVKESK. The CDR3 is made up of 13 amino acids. For the CDR3, the DNA is TGTGCCAGCAGCCATGGAGGGGAATACGAGCAGTACTTC. This sequence encodes CASSHGGEYEQYF.

As concerns this clonotype: It may be a read error: a sequence one base away is much more abundant. The chain recombines TRBV20-1 with TRBJ1-4; D remains ambiguous. The germline V gene has CDR1 DFQATT and CDR2 SNEGSKA (reference sequence). CDR3 length: 14 amino acids. The CDR3 nucleotides are TGCAGTACTAGAGAGGACCGGGCAACTGAAAAACTGTCTTTT. The encoded protein is CSTREDRATEKLSF.

Remarks on this clonotype: This may come from a read error, since a much larger clone is one base off. The chain uses TRBV19 and TRBJ2-5; D unresolved. Germline V gene data show CDR1 as LNHDA and CDR2 as SQIVND (reference sequence). This CDR3 is 13 amino acids long. The CDR3 protein is CATSIRSQETQYF. In DNA, the CDR3 is TGTGCCACTAGTATTCGCAGCCAAGAGACCCAGTACTTC.

Note on this clonotype: It may be a read error: a sequence one base away is much more abundant. The rearrangement joins TRBV7-9 to TRBJ1-2; D not resolved. There are 13 residues in the CDR3. Per the germline V gene, CDR1 is SEHNR and CDR2 is FQNEAQ (reference sequence). This CDR3 is CASSLPKNYVYTF. Here the CDR3 DNA reads TGTGCCAGCAGCTTACCAAAAAACTATGTCTACACCTTC.

In regard to this clonotype: A much larger clonotype is one base distant, so this may be a read error. The chain employs TRBV28 and TRBJ1-1; TRBD1 agrees at 7 bases. The CDR3 covers 15 residues. The germline V gene encodes CDR1 MDHEN and CDR2 SYDVKM. CDR3 sequence: CSSSLPGGGKTEAFF. For the CDR3, the DNA is TGTTCCAGCAGTTTACCAGGGGGGGGGAAGACTGAAGCTTTCTTT. Drawing the rest from reference TRBV28 and TRBJ1-1, the complete variable domain is DVKVTQSSRYLVKRTGEKVFLECVQDMDHENMFWYRQDPGLGLRLIYFSYDVKMKEKGDIPEGYSVSREKKERFSLILESASTNQTSMYLCSSSLPGGGKTEAFFGQGTRLTVV.

The gene calls are TRBV29-1 and TRBJ2-3; unclear D gene. The CDR3 has 13 amino acids. V shed 2 bases and J shed 5 bases, with 11 bases lying between them. Per germline, CDR1 SQVTM and CDR2 ANQGSEA. CDR3 residues: CSVETKAGDTQYF. DNA of the CDR3: TGCAGCGTTGAAACCAAAGCTGGAGATACGCAGTATTTT.

This chain uses TRBV6-1 with TRBJ2-1; D is possibly TRBD2 (6 bases). This CDR3 is built from 15 residues. V was shortened by 3 bases and J by 2 bases, with 11 bases between the two germline ends. CDR1 MNHNS and CDR2 SASEGT come from the germline V gene. The CDR3 region is CASSEGGGAYNEQFF. The CDR3 nucleotides are TGTGCCAGCAGTGAGGGGGGTGGGGCCTACAATGAGCAGTTCTTC.